These T cell receptor beta chains were read from a single sample in a study of breast tumors, draining lymph nodes, adjacent tissues. Via MiXCR, TCRdb re-called the multiplex PCR reads, giving one row per CDR3 protein. The table lists 150,000 to 200,000 distinct CDR3 sequences, about 33% of them singletons. Sequenced input: axillary lymph node tissue. The receptor set was obtained from a female donor with breast cancer. Some clones in this sample may be carry-over from other donors' samples. CDR3s include the opening cysteine and the closing phenylalanine or tryptophan. D genes are given only for firm matches. A clone size is listed for some rows: how often the clone was seen (once, few, many), or a class if it is expanded.

v_call	clone_size	d_call	j_call	cdr3_nt	cdr3_aa
TRBV7-9	many	TRBD1	TRBJ1-3	TGTGCCAGCAGCTTAACAGGGGAATCTGGAAACACCATATATTTT	CASSLTGESGNTIYF
TRBV20-1	many	NA	TRBJ2-2	TGCAGTGCTAGTAATGGCAGCCCAAGAAACACCGGGGAGCTGTTTTTT	CSASNGSPRNTGELFF
TRBV6-1	many	TRBD2	TRBJ2-5	TGTGCCAGCAGTGCAGTCGGGGGAGGGGAGACCCAGTACTTC	CASSAVGGGETQYF
TRBV20-1	many	NA	TRBJ2-2	TGCAGTGCTGCCGGGACTTCCTACACCGGGGAGCTGTTTTTT	CSAAGTSYTGELFF
TRBV11-3	many	TRBD2	TRBJ2-5	TGTGCCAGCAGCTATCCGGCTAGCGGGGGGGGGAAGACCCAGTACTTC	CASSYPASGGGKTQYF
TRBV30	many	TRBD1	TRBJ1-6	TGTGCCTGGAGTGTACGGGACAGGGTACGTTCACCCCTCCACTTT	CAWSVRDRVRSPLHF
TRBV6-5	NA	NA	TRBJ2-2	TGTGCCAGCACGGTGCTTAACACCGGGGAGCTGTTTTTT	CASTVLNTGELFF
TRBV19	NA	NA	TRBJ2-3	TGTGCCAGTAGTTCGATCCACGAGCAGTACACAGATACGCAGTATTTT	CASSSIHEQYTDTQYF
TRBV28	NA	TRBD2	TRBJ2-1	TGTGCCAGCAGTTCCGGGACTAGCTTGTACAATGAGCAATTCTTC	CASSSGTSLYNEQFF
TRBV12-3/TRBV12-4	many	NA	TRBJ1-2	TGTGCCAGCAGTCCAGAGACAGCGATCTATGGCTACACCTTC	CASSPETAIYGYTF
TRBV2	many	TRBD1	TRBJ1-1	TGTGCCAAGAGGACAGGGGGGACTGAAGCTTTCTTT	CAKRTGGTEAFF
TRBV12-3/TRBV12-4	NA	NA	TRBJ1-3	TGTGCCAGCAGTTTCGGATTTTCGAGGGGGGGTAGGGGAAACACCATATATTTT	CASSFGFSRGGRGNTIYF
TRBV2	many	TRBD2	TRBJ2-3	TGTGCCAGCAGTAGCGGGGCGGTCACAGATACGCAGTATTTT	CASSSGAVTDTQYF
TRBV29-1	few	NA	TRBJ1-2	TGCAGCGTTGGGACCGGACTATGGGATGGCTACACCTTC	CSVGTGLWDGYTF
TRBV6-6	many	NA	TRBJ2-2	TGTGCCAGCAGTTACGCTCAGGGGACCGGGGAGCTGTTTTTT	CASSYAQGTGELFF
TRBV13	NA	TRBD1	TRBJ2-7	TGTGCCAGCAGCTTACGGACAGGGTTGTACGAGCAGTACTTC	CASSLRTGLYEQYF
TRBV4-2	NA	TRBD1	TRBJ2-5	TGTGCCAGCAGCCAAGAGTTTGGGGGACAGGGACAAGAGACCCAGTACTTC	CASSQEFGGQGQETQYF
TRBV11-2	once	NA	TRBJ2-5	TGTGCCAGCAGCTTTAGGTTAGGGGGGGGGTTAGAGACCCAGTACTTC	CASSFRLGGGLETQYF
TRBV12-5	once	NA	TRBJ2-7	TGTGCTAGTAGTGAGCCTTACCAAGGGACCAAAGGCGAGCAGTACTTC	CASSEPYQGTKGEQYF
TRBV7-9	NA	TRBD1	TRBJ1-2	TGTGCCAGCAGCCAAGATTACCCCCCACAGGGGAACTATGGCTACACCTTC	CASSQDYPPQGNYGYTF
TRBV5-1	NA	NA	TRBJ2-3	TGCGCCAGCAGCTTGGATAGAGCCGCCGTGGATACGCAGTATTTT	CASSLDRAAVDTQYF
TRBV19	NA	NA	TRBJ2-1	TGTGCCAGTAGGGGGGGACACCCCTCCTACAATGAGCAGTTCTTC	CASRGGHPSYNEQFF
TRBV20-1	many	NA	TRBJ2-7	TGCAGTGCTAGAGATGGACTGGATATCTTC	CSARDGLDIF
TRBV6-5	many	NA	TRBJ2-7	TGTGCCAGCAGCCCCCGACCAGATAGCCTAATCGAGCAGTACTTC	CASSPRPDSLIEQYF
TRBV7-2	many	NA	TRBJ1-3	TGTGCCAGCAGCTGGTCGCTACAGGGCTCTGGAAACACCATATATTTT	CASSWSLQGSGNTIYF
TRBV5-1	few	NA	TRBJ2-5	TGCGCCAGCAGCCATCAGGGTCTCCAAGAGACCCAGTACTTC	CASSHQGLQETQYF
TRBV6-6	NA	NA	TRBJ2-2	TGTGCCAGCAGAATTCTTGGCGGGACTGTGGTCGGGGAGCTGTTTTTT	CASRILGGTVVGELFF
TRBV6-5	many	NA	TRBJ2-1	TGTGCCAGCAGGAACACCCCATTTAAGCAGTTCTTC	CASRNTPFKQFF
TRBV18	many	TRBD1	TRBJ1-2	TGTGCCAGCTCATCTCTTTCCGGGACAGTCCTTAACTATGGCTACACCTTC	CASSSLSGTVLNYGYTF
TRBV7-9	many	TRBD1	TRBJ2-7	TGTGCCAGCACCAAAAAGGGACAGGGTGGGAGCGAGCAGTACTTC	CASTKKGQGGSEQYF
TRBV6-2/TRBV6-3	NA	TRBD1	TRBJ2-5	TGTGCCAGCAGTCCCTTCGGGACAGGCGATCAAGAGACCCAGTACTTC	CASSPFGTGDQETQYF
TRBV30	many	NA	TRBJ1-5	TGTGCCTGGGGTTTAGATCAGCCCCAGCATTTT	CAWGLDQPQHF
TRBV4-1	many	TRBD1	TRBJ2-5	TGCGCCAGCAGCCAAGCGGGACAGGGGGAGGAGACCCAGTACTTC	CASSQAGQGEETQYF
TRBV7-9	many	TRBD1	TRBJ1-5	TGTGCCAGCAGCTTAGAACAGGGGGCCCAGCATTTT	CASSLEQGAQHF
TRBV29-1	once	NA	TRBJ1-2	TGCAGCCAAGAAGGGGACGGTAACTATGGCTACACCTTC	CSQEGDGNYGYTF
TRBV6-5	few	NA	TRBJ2-1	TGTGCCAGCAGTTACTCGATTACGGAAGGTAGATCCTACAATGAGCAGTTCTTC	CASSYSITEGRSYNEQFF
TRBV24-1	many	NA	TRBJ1-3	TGTGCCACCAGCGACGGAAACACCATATATTTT	CATSDGNTIYF
TRBV12-3/TRBV12-4	many	TRBD1	TRBJ1-4	TGTGCCGTGAAGGGGGCCAGGGGTGAAAAACTGTTTTTT	CAVKGARGEKLFF
TRBV7-8	NA	TRBD1	TRBJ1-2	TGTGCCAGCCGCAGGGGACAGAACTATGGCTACACCTTC	CASRRGQNYGYTF
TRBV7-9	many	TRBD1	TRBJ1-2	TGTGCCAGCAGCTTAGCGTGGGAGACAGGGGGAGATGGCTACACCTTC	CASSLAWETGGDGYTF
TRBV20-1	many	NA	TRBJ2-7	TGCAGTGCTAGCGATAAACATCCTATAGGCGAGCAGTACTTC	CSASDKHPIGEQYF
TRBV9	NA	TRBD2	TRBJ2-2	TGTGCCAGCAGCGCGGGCGGGGGGCTGTTTTTT	CASSAGGGLFF
TRBV20-1	many	NA	TRBJ1-5	TGCAGTGCTAGAGACATAGGGGTTTCGTATAGCAATCAGCCCCAGCATTTT	CSARDIGVSYSNQPQHF
TRBV6-1	NA	NA	TRBJ2-7	TGTGCCAGCACAGGGGACCACGAGCAGTACTTC	CASTGDHEQYF
TRBV19	many	NA	TRBJ2-3	TGTGCCAGTAGAACAGGGCACGCGGGCTTTAGCACAGATACGCAGTATTTT	CASRTGHAGFSTDTQYF
TRBV19	NA	TRBD1	TRBJ1-6	TGTGCCAGTAGTATAGGGACAGGGGGGCCCTCCTATAATTCACCCCTCCACTTT	CASSIGTGGPSYNSPLHF
TRBV6-5	many	NA	TRBJ2-2	TGTGCCAGCAGCTCCCTAGAGCAGATCATGGCCGGGGAGCTGTTTTTT	CASSSLEQIMAGELFF
TRBV19	many	TRBD2	TRBJ2-1	TGTGCCAGTAGTACCGAAGCGGGACCCTACAATGAGCAGTTCTTC	CASSTEAGPYNEQFF
TRBV28	few	NA	TRBJ1-2	TGTGCCAGCAGACTCCCCGGGACCCGGGGCACCTTC	CASRLPGTRGTF
TRBV2	many	TRBD2	TRBJ2-7	TGTGCCAGCAGTGTCGAGGTAGCGGGAGGGCCGGGCGAGCAGTACTTC	CASSVEVAGGPGEQYF
TRBV7-8	NA	TRBD2	TRBJ2-5	TGTGCCAGCAGCTTAGAGCGGGGCCCACAAGAGACCCAGTACTTC	CASSLERGPQETQYF
TRBV20-1	NA	NA	TRBJ2-6	TGCAGTGCTAGGGCCGGGGGCAACGTCCTGACTTTC	CSARAGGNVLTF
TRBV4-1	many	NA	TRBJ1-6	TGCGCCAGCAGTCCCCCTACCAGCAATTCACCCCTCCACTTT	CASSPPTSNSPLHF
TRBV6-5	NA	NA	TRBJ2-5	TGTGCCAGCAGTTATAACGGAGGGTACCAAGAGACCCAGTACTTC	CASSYNGGYQETQYF
TRBV28	NA	NA	TRBJ1-2	TGTGCCAGCAGTTCGGGTGGGACGGATAACTATGGCTACACCTTC	CASSSGGTDNYGYTF